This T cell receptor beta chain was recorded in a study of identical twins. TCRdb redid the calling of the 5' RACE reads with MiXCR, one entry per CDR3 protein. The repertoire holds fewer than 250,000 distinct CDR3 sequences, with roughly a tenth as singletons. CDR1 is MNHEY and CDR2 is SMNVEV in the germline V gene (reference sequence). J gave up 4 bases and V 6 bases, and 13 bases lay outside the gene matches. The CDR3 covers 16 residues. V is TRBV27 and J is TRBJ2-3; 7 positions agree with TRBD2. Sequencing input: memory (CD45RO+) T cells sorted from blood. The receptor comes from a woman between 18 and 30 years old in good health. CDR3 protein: CASRKQTSFAADTQYF. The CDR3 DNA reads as TGTGCCAGCAGGAAACAGACTAGCTTTGCAGCAGATACGCAGTATTTT.